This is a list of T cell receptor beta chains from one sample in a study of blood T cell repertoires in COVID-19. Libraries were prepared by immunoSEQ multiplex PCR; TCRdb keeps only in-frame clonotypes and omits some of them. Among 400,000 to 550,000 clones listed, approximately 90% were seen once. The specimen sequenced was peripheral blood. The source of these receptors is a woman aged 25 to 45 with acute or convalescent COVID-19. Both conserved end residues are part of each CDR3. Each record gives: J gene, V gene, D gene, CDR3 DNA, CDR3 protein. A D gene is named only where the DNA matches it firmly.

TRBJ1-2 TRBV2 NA TGTGCCAGCAGTCGCGGGGGGGGCTACACCTTC CASSRGGGYTF
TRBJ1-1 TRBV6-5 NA TGTGCCAGCAGCCACAGGGAGGGGAACACTGAAGCTTTCTTT CASSHREGNTEAFF
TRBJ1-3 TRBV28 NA TGTGCCAGCAGTCCCAACTCGGACATTGGAAACACCATATATTTT CASSPNSDIGNTIYF
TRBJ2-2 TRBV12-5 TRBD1 TGTGCTAGTGGACGGACGACAGGGGTGGGCACCGGGGAGCTGTTTTTT CASGRTTGVGTGELFF
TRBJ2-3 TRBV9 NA TGTGCCAGCAGCGTAGGGGGCCTGGGTAGCACAGATACGCAGTATTTT CASSVGGLGSTDTQYF
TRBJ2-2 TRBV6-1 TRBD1 TGTGCCAGCAGAGAACAGGGGGCATTGAACACCGGGGAGCTGTTTTTT CASREQGALNTGELFF
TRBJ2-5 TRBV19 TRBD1 TGTGCCGCAAAAGGGGGACAGGGGGCCCCAGAGACCCAGTACTTC CAAKGGQGAPETQYF
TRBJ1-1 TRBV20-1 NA TGCAGTGCTAGTGCGGGACAAGTTAGGCCCAAAGCTTTCTTT CSASAGQVRPKAFF
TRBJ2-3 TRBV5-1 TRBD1 TGCGCCAGCAGCTTGGCGGGACAGGGGGCAGATACGCAGTATTTT CASSLAGQGADTQYF
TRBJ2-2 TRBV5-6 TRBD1 TGTGCCAGCAGCCCCAGGGACAGGGGAGCCGCCGGGGAGCTGTTTTTT CASSPRDRGAAGELFF
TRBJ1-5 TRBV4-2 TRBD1 TGTGCCAGCAGCCAAGAAGGAGGGGGCGCGAGCAATCAGCCCCAGCATTTT CASSQEGGGASNQPQHF
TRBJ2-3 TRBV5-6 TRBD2 TGTGCCAGCAGCTGGGGGGGAAACACAGATACGCAGTATTTT CASSWGGNTDTQYF
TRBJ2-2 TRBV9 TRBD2 TGTGCCAGCAGCGCCGGGACTAGCGGGGATCTAGGGGAGCTGTTTTTT CASSAGTSGDLGELFF
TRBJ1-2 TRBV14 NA TGTGCCAGCAGTTTTTCGTCTAACTATGGCTACACCTTC CASSFSSNYGYTF
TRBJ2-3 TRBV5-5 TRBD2 TGTGCCAGCAGCTTTGGACTAGCGGGGGGTTCTGATACGCAGTATTTT CASSFGLAGGSDTQYF
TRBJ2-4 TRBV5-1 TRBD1 TGCGCCAGCAGCTTTAGATCTACGGGACAGGGGGAATCCGTCAAAAACATTCAGTACTTC CASSFRSTGQGESVKNIQYF